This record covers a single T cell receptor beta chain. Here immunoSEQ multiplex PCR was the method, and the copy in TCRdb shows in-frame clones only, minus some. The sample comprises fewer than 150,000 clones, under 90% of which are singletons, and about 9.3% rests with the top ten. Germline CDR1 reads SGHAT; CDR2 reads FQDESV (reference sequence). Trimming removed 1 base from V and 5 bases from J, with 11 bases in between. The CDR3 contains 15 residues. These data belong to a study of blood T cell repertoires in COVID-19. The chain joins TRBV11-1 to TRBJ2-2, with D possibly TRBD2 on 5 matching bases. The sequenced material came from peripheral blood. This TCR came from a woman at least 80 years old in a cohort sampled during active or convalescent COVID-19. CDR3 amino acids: CASSLGWGATGELFF. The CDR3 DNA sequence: TGTGCCAGCAGCTTAGGATGGGGAGCGACCGGGGAGCTGTTTTTT.